These 8 T cell receptor beta chains came from one sample sequenced in a study of lymphopenia after photon versus proton radiotherapy. Sequencing was performed with immunoSEQ multiplex PCR; in TCRdb, only in-frame clones are kept and a portion is missing. The data contain tens of thousands of clones, roughly 93% of them singletons. The specimen comprised peripheral blood, sampled from a patient treated with photon-based radiotherapy. These receptors came from a woman between 70 and 85 years old with pancreatic cancer.

This chain connects TRBV5-5 to TRBJ1-1; TRBD1 aligns across 9 bases. The junction had 3 bases not matched to a gene; V was cut back by 4 bases and J by 2 bases. The CDR3 consists of 14 residues. CDR1 SGHKS and CDR2 YYEKEE come from the germline V gene (reference sequence). CDR3: CASSPGQGNTEAFF. The CDR3 nucleotides read TGTGCCAGCAGCCCGGGACAGGGAAACACTGAAGCTTTCTTT.

The CDR3 DNA follows: TGTGCCAGCAGCTCAGGACAGGGTTCGGGCAATGAGCAGTTCTTC. This encodes CASSSGQGSGNEQFF. The chain uses TRBV9 and TRBJ2-1; 8 positions match TRBD1. Germline V gene data show CDR1 as SGDLS and CDR2 as YYNGEE. V shed 4 bases, J shed 6 bases, and the junction held 9 bases outside the gene matches. The CDR3 runs 15 residues.

The rearrangement links TRBV7-8 to TRBJ2-1; weak D call: TRBD2 (6 bases). Per germline, CDR1 SGHVS and CDR2 FQNEAQ. This CDR3 is built from 16 residues. The V and J ends lost 2 bases and 2 bases respectively, with 13 bases between them. CDR3 in DNA: TGTGCCAGCAGCTTATTGGCGGGAAACACCTACAATGAGCAGTTCTTC. Protein sequence: CASSLLAGNTYNEQFF.

The V call is TRBV5-6, the J call TRBJ2-7; no clear D gene. Germline CDR1 is SGHDT and CDR2 is YYEEEE. Trimming shortened V by 0 bases and J by 3 bases, and 1 base separated the two germline ends. The CDR3 is 11 residues long. The CDR3 spells CASSLDYEQYF. For the CDR3, the DNA is TGTGCCAGCAGCTTGGACTACGAGCAGTACTTC. Based on the CDR3 plus reference TRBV5-6 and TRBJ2-7, the full variable domain is DAGVTQSPTHLIKTRGQQVTLRCSPKSGHDTVSWYQQALGQGPQFIFQYYEEEERQRGNFPDRFSGHQFPNYSSELNVNALLLGDSALYLCASSLDYEQYFGPGTRLTVT.

This rearrangement joins TRBV29-1 to TRBJ2-3; D possibly uses TRBD1 or TRBD2 (5 bases each). The length of the CDR3 is 13 residues. V lost 8 bases and J lost 2, with 14 bases in between. In germline, CDR1 is SQVTM, CDR2 ANQGSEA. CDR3 nucleotides: TGCAGCCAGGAGGACAAGCTCACAGATACGCAGTATTTT. This codes for CSQEDKLTDTQYF.

This sequence joins TRBV29-1 and TRBJ1-2, with D uncertain. Trimming left V 4 bases short and J 0 bases short, with 9 bases between. In germline, CDR1 is SQVTM, CDR2 ANQGSEA. This CDR3 contains 13 residues. CDR3 DNA: TGCAGCGTTGGTCTCCTATCTAACTATGGCTACACCTTC. This translates into CSVGLLSNYGYTF.

The V call is TRBV15, the J call TRBJ1-1; the D gene is possibly TRBD1 (6 bases). This CDR3 is built from 14 residues. Germline V gene sequence: CDR1 LNHNV, CDR2 YYDKDF (reference sequence). The V and J ends lost 6 bases and 1 base respectively, with 12 bases between them. The CDR3 DNA sequence: TGTGCCACCAGAGGGGGGCGGAAGAACACTGAAGCTTTCTTT. This encodes CATRGGRKNTEAFF.

The J gene is TRBJ1-5, the V gene TRBV27; tentative D call: TRBD1 (6 bases). CDR1 and CDR2 from the germline V gene are MNHEY and SMNVEV (reference sequence). V lost 6 bases and J 6 bases, leaving 18 bases between the germline ends. CDR3 length equals 15 residues. CDR3 protein: CASSSWGAGGQPQHF. The CDR3, as DNA: TGTGCCAGCAGCTCCTGGGGGGCCGGGGGTCAGCCCCAGCATTTT.